These T cell receptor beta chains were read from a single sample in a study of blood T cell repertoires in COVID-19. Sequencing used immunoSEQ multiplex PCR; TCRdb keeps in-frame clones, though not all of them. The table lists about 57,000 clones, about 90% of them singletons. What was sequenced was peripheral blood. Receptor source: a man aged 60 to 69 with acute or convalescent COVID-19. Each CDR3 is given with its conserved first and last residue. A D gene is named only where the DNA matches it firmly. The size field is filled for only some rows; it gives once, few, many or a size class.

CDR3aa	CDR3nt	d_gene	abundance	j_gene	v_gene
CASSSTQYNEQFF	TGTGCCAGCAGTTCCACCCAGTACAATGAGCAGTTCTTC	NA	NA	TRBJ2-1	TRBV12-3/TRBV12-4
CASSSAGTFYEQYF	TGTGCCAGCAGTTCGGCCGGGACTTTCTACGAGCAGTACTTC	NA	NA	TRBJ2-7	TRBV28
CAWSRRAGGHGDTQYF	TGTGCCTGGAGTCGGAGAGCGGGAGGGCATGGAGATACGCAGTATTTT	TRBD2	NA	TRBJ2-3	TRBV30
CASSGWTGDGSGTRDTQYF	TGTGCCAGCAGTGGCTGGACAGGGGATGGTAGCGGGACAAGGGATACGCAGTATTTT	NA	NA	TRBJ2-3	TRBV6-1
CSARRDTEAFF	TGCAGTGCTAGACGGGACACTGAAGCTTTCTTT	NA	NA	TRBJ1-1	TRBV20-1
CASSQETGVTYEQYF	TGCGCCAGCAGCCAAGAAACAGGCGTAACCTACGAGCAGTACTTC	NA	NA	TRBJ2-7	TRBV4-3
CASSFTSGRANEQFF	TGTGCCAGTAGTTTTACTAGCGGGAGGGCAAATGAGCAGTTCTTC	TRBD2	NA	TRBJ2-1	TRBV19
CASSPTREVHNEQFF	TGTGCCAGCAGTCCCACCCGGGAGGTACACAATGAGCAGTTCTTC	TRBD2	NA	TRBJ2-1	TRBV27
CAWSVHTPPRLFF	TGTGCCTGGAGTGTACATACCCCACCCAGGCTGTTTTTT	NA	NA	TRBJ2-2	TRBV30
CAWRGIYNSPLHF	TGTGCCTGGCGGGGGATCTATAATTCACCCCTCCACTTT	NA	once	TRBJ1-6	TRBV30
CASSQDTASYNEQFF	TGTGCCAGCAGCCAAGATACTGCCTCCTACAATGAGCAGTTCTTC	NA	NA	TRBJ2-1	TRBV3-1/TRBV3-2
CSVLSGRTDTQYF	TGCAGCGTACTTAGCGGACGCACAGATACGCAGTATTTT	NA	NA	TRBJ2-3	TRBV29-1
CAGAGQTNEKLFF	TGTGCCGGAGCAGGACAGACGAATGAAAAACTGTTTTTT	NA	NA	TRBJ1-4	TRBV30
CASSHWTSDFSYEQYF	TGTGCCAGCAGCCATTGGACTAGCGACTTCTCCTACGAGCAGTACTTC	TRBD2	NA	TRBJ2-7	TRBV3-1/TRBV3-2
CAWSDGTGYEKLFF	TGTGCCTGGAGCGACGGGACAGGTTACGAAAAACTGTTTTTT	TRBD1	NA	TRBJ1-4	TRBV30
CASSPKGWLSGNTIYF	TGTGCCAGCAGCCCTAAGGGGTGGCTTTCTGGAAACACCATATATTTT	NA	NA	TRBJ1-3	TRBV9
CSVWGVSNEQFF	TGCAGCGTCTGGGGGGTAAGCAATGAGCAGTTCTTC	NA	NA	TRBJ2-1	TRBV29-1
CASSRNTGGFMQYF	TGTGCCAGCAGCAGAAATACAGGGGGATTCATGCAGTATTTT	NA	NA	TRBJ2-3	TRBV21-1
CASSLYAGVQPQHF	TGTGCCAGCAGCTTATATGCAGGGGTCCAGCCCCAGCATTTT	NA	NA	TRBJ1-5	TRBV7-2
CASSRLAGLTHRETQYF	TGTGCCAGCAGCCGACTAGCGGGACTTACACACCGGGAGACCCAGTACTTC	TRBD2	NA	TRBJ2-5	TRBV2
CASSLVLTDNEQFF	TGTGCCAGCAGCTTGGTACTAACCGACAATGAGCAGTTCTTC	NA	NA	TRBJ2-1	TRBV5-4
CASSSADGGYGYTF	TGTGCCAGCTCCAGCGCCGACGGTGGCTATGGCTACACCTTC	NA	NA	TRBJ1-2	TRBV18
CASSLTTGPNQPQHF	TGTGCCAGCAGCTTGACGACAGGCCCAAATCAGCCCCAGCATTTT	NA	NA	TRBJ1-5	TRBV5-6
CASSLLAGGINEQFF	TGTGCCAGCAGCTTACTAGCGGGAGGGATAAATGAGCAGTTCTTC	TRBD2	NA	TRBJ2-1	TRBV7-2
CASSSGTSGLNEQFF	TGTGCCAGCAGCTCCGGGACTAGCGGACTTAATGAGCAGTTCTTC	TRBD2	NA	TRBJ2-1	TRBV11-3
CASSRSTGGAREQYF	TGTGCCAGCAGCCGTTCAACGGGAGGGGCCCGCGAGCAGTACTTC	TRBD2	NA	TRBJ2-7	TRBV7-6
CASSQDYGTQFEAFF	TGCGCCAGCAGCCAAGATTACGGGACACAGTTTGAAGCTTTCTTT	NA	NA	TRBJ1-1	TRBV4-3
CASSATAGDEKLFF	TGCGCCAGCAGCGCGACAGCGGGCGATGAAAAACTGTTTTTT	NA	NA	TRBJ1-4	TRBV5-1
CASSPRRDEEYF	TGTGCCAGCTCACCACGACGGGATGAGGAGTACTTC	NA	NA	TRBJ2-7	TRBV18
CASSRPLDRRNTGELFF	TGTGCCAGCAGCCGGCCCCTAGACAGACGGAACACCGGGGAGCTGTTTTTT	NA	NA	TRBJ2-2	TRBV9
CASNLAGGSSYEQYF	TGTGCCAGCAACCTAGCGGGAGGGAGCTCCTACGAGCAGTACTTC	TRBD2	NA	TRBJ2-7	TRBV14
CASSLARSSGSALGYNEQFF	TGCGCCAGCAGCTTGGCGCGGTCTAGCGGGAGCGCCCTTGGTTACAATGAGCAGTTCTTC	TRBD2	NA	TRBJ2-1	TRBV5-1
CASSIGSGRYNEQFF	TGTGCCAGTAGTATCGGTAGCGGGCGCTACAATGAGCAGTTCTTC	TRBD2	NA	TRBJ2-1	TRBV19
CSVNGGQNTEAFF	TGCAGCGTTAATGGGGGACAGAACACTGAAGCTTTCTTT	NA	NA	TRBJ1-1	TRBV29-1
CASIPRGDYNEQFF	TGTGCCAGCATCCCCCGGGGGGATTACAATGAGCAGTTCTTC	TRBD2	NA	TRBJ2-1	TRBV28
CASSQGDRVYTGELFF	TGCGCCAGCAGCCAAGGGGACAGGGTTTATACCGGGGAGCTGTTTTTT	TRBD1	NA	TRBJ2-2	TRBV5-1
CASSLGTGGGNTGELFF	TGCGCCAGCAGCCTCGGGACAGGGGGCGGAAACACCGGGGAGCTGTTTTTT	TRBD1	once	TRBJ2-2	TRBV5-1
CASSFAGQLLSGNTIYF	TGTGCCAGCAGTTTCGCAGGACAGCTCCTCTCTGGAAACACCATATATTTT	NA	NA	TRBJ1-3	TRBV28
CASSLSSQGTYGYTF	TGTGCCAGCAGTTTATCGTCACAGGGGACCTATGGCTACACCTTC	TRBD1	NA	TRBJ1-2	TRBV27
CASRPGTGRMGSPLHF	TGTGCCAGCAGACCCGGGACAGGACGAATGGGTTCACCCCTCCACTTT	TRBD1	NA	TRBJ1-6	TRBV28
CASSPRAGGPRDNEQFF	TGTGCCAGCAGCCCGCGAGCGGGAGGGCCTAGGGACAATGAGCAGTTCTTC	TRBD2	NA	TRBJ2-1	TRBV14
CASSPRTIGVPYGYTF	TGTGCCAGTAGTCCCCGGACAATCGGAGTACCCTATGGCTACACCTTC	NA	NA	TRBJ1-2	TRBV19
CASKDAGTAIRYGYTF	TGTGCCAGCAAGGACGCCGGGACTGCAATTCGCTATGGCTACACCTTC	NA	NA	TRBJ1-2	TRBV28
CASSLLGGENTEAFF	TGTGCCAGCAGTTTATTGGGAGGGGAGAACACTGAAGCTTTCTTT	NA	NA	TRBJ1-1	TRBV28
CASSVDLYTEAFF	TGTGCCAGCAGCGTAGACTTATACACTGAAGCTTTCTTT	NA	NA	TRBJ1-1	TRBV9
CASSREDGPNQPQHF	TGTGCCAGCTCACGGGAGGACGGACCCAATCAGCCCCAGCATTTT	NA	NA	TRBJ1-5	TRBV18
CASSQQGGAGYGYTF	TGCGCCAGCAGCCAACAGGGGGGAGCTGGCTATGGCTACACCTTC	TRBD1	NA	TRBJ1-2	TRBV4-3
CASSLASQETQYF	TGTGCCAGCAGCTTGGCTAGCCAAGAGACCCAGTACTTC	NA	NA	TRBJ2-5	TRBV11-3
CASSSRTGSYEQYF	TGTGCCAGCAGCTCTCGGACAGGATCCTACGAGCAGTACTTC	TRBD1	NA	TRBJ2-7	TRBV3-1/TRBV3-2
CASSTSGGRTEAFF	TGTGCCAGTAGTACCTCAGGGGGGCGGACTGAAGCTTTCTTT	TRBD1	NA	TRBJ1-1	TRBV19
CASRRSGDEKLFF	TGTGCCAGCAGAAGGTCCGGGGATGAAAAACTGTTTTTT	NA	NA	TRBJ1-4	TRBV6-5
CASSALGGADQPQHF	TGTGCCAGCAGCGCCCTGGGGGGGGCTGATCAGCCCCAGCATTTT	NA	NA	TRBJ1-5	TRBV9
CATRTGGPEKLFF	TGTGCCACGCGGACAGGGGGCCCAGAAAAACTGTTTTTT	TRBD1	NA	TRBJ1-4	TRBV28
CASSDPGLKYF	TGTGCCAGCAGCGATCCGGGTCTCAAGTACTTC	NA	NA	TRBJ2-4	TRBV9